This T cell receptor beta chain comes out of a study of T cell responses to AZD1222 COVID-19 vaccine. Findings and limits, study-wide: Just a handful of AZD1222 recipients tested seropositive at baseline.

As to this clone: Its target is not known.

Clones were sequenced by immunoSEQ multiplex PCR, and TCRdb holds only the in-frame ones, with some missing. The sample contains some 150,000 clones, around nine tenths of which appear only once. This CDR3 region has 13 residues. V was shortened by 6 bases and J by 7 bases, with 12 bases between the two germline ends. Germline V lookup: CDR1 KGHSH, CDR2 LQKENI. This chain links TRBV18 with TRBJ1-4, with D possibly being TRBD1 (6 bases). Sequences were derived from peripheral blood, sampled on day 0 of AZD1222 vaccination. This receptor was identified in an adult in good health. CDR3: CASSPEGGEKLFF. In nucleotides, the CDR3 is TGTGCCAGCTCTCCCGAGGGGGGTGAAAAACTGTTTTTT.